This T cell receptor (beta chain) emerged from a study of blood T cell repertoires in COVID-19. Across the whole study: Collection of acute and convalescent COVID-19 samples took place in the United States, Italy and Spain.

Profiling relied on immunoSEQ multiplex PCR, and the TCRdb table lists in-frame clones only, not all of them. The data hold about 100,000 clones, with approximately 90% observed a single time. V was shortened by 2 bases and J by 9 bases, with 8 bases between the two germline ends. This CDR3 has 12 amino acids. Germline-derived CDR1 and CDR2 are SGHAT and FQNNGV. The rearrangement uses TRBV11-2 and TRBJ2-1, with D tentatively TRBD2 (6 bases). The sequenced sample consisted of peripheral blood. The receptor was derived from a man aged 45-60 years with active COVID-19. The CDR3, as DNA: TGTGCCAGCAGCTTACTAGCGAGTGAGCAGTTCTTC. Amino acid sequence: CASSLLASEQFF.